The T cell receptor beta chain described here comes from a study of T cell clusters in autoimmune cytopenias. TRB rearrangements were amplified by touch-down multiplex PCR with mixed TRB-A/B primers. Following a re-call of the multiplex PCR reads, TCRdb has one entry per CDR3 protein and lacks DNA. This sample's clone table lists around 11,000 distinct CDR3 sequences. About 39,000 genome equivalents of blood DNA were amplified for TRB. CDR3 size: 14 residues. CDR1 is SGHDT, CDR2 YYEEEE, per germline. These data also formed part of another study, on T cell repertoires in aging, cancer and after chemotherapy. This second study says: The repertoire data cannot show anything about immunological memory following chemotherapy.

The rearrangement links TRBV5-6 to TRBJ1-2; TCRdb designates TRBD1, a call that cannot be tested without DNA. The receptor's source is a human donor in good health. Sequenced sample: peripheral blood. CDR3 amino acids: CASSGQGGSYGYTF.